The clone carrying this TCR beta chain was seen a few times. The CDR3 consists of 15 residues. The germline CDR1 and CDR2 sequences are SGHTA and FQGTGA. This record comes from a study of blood T cells in healthy people across ages. It was with a sample-barcoded 5' primer and a J-beta primer mix that a second PCR of roughly 7 to 11 cycles was run. Each of the cDNA molecules was tagged by a template-switch adaptor with 12 random nucleotides. TCRdb reprocessed the 5' RACE reads with MiXCR, giving one entry per CDR3 protein. This sample has around 780,000 distinct CDR3 sequences, with 20% to 30% found just once. This sample was shared with a second study, whose subject was T cells of mothers and their children. That study adds: The study sampled three healthy Caucasian mothers and their six children. RNA extracted was entirely used for cDNA synthesis, about 1.6 ug per 15 ul. An overlap that was slightly higher, though non-significant, was seen in related mother-child pairs versus unrelated pairs.

Sequencing was done on a sample of blood. The sequence came from a boy aged 5-17 years in good health. This chain joins TRBV7-3 and TRBJ2-5, with TRBD1 identical over 7 bases. The J call may be incorrect, as the DNA end agrees better with TRBJ2-1. The CDR3, as DNA: TGTGCCAGCAGCTTAAAGGGGGCCCTTGGGAATGAGCAGTTCTTC. Its protein is CASSLKGALGNEQFF.